This TCR beta chain comes out of a study of shared clonotypes between healthy human individuals. General study results and limits: Sampling involved blood alone; tissue repertoires likely differ.

A remark on this clone: No antigen is known for it.

The CDR3 contains 15 residues. The V segment lost 3 bases and the J segment 3 bases; nucleotides outside the gene matches: 5. Germline V CDR1 and CDR2: SNHLY, FYNNEI. All donors qualified as healthy HIV-negative adults and had experienced no recent acute infections or vaccinations. At the deep level, the assay was run. Every immunoSEQ plate was one replicate of a subset's evenly spread DNA. Only in-frame clones appear in the TCRdb table, and some are missing; sequencing was by immunoSEQ multiplex PCR. The sample records more than 400,000 clones, 81% being singletons. The sequencing input was PBMCs. The V gene is TRBV2, the J gene TRBJ1-2, with TRBD1 matching over 9 bases. The sequence was obtained from a woman aged 40-49 years in good health. Some clones in this sample may be carry-over from other donors' samples. The CDR3 DNA is TGTGCCAGCAGTGATGGGACAGGGTTCGACTATGGCTACACCTTC. Its translation: CASSDGTGFDYGYTF.